Listed below are T cell receptor beta chains from one sample, sequenced in a study of regulatory T cells in long-lasting Graves disease. Each CDR3 protein is one row after TCRdb ran MiXCR on the multiplex PCR reads. The sample holds around 460,000 distinct CDR3 sequences, about 22% seen once. Sequencing used peripheral blood mononuclear cells (PBMCs), obtained when the disease was refractory, from a patient treated with antithyroid drugs. These receptors all stem from a female donor with Graves disease. Both conserved end residues are part of each CDR3. D genes are given only for firm matches. Size values are once, few and many counts, or a class for expanded clones, and some rows have none.

many,-,TRBJ2-2,TRBV11-2,CASSLSLVTGELFF,TGTGCCAGCAGCTTAAGCTTGGTCACCGGGGAGCTGTTTTTT
once,-,TRBJ1-5,TRBV12-3/TRBV12-4,CASSKDGNQPQHF,TGTGCCAGCAGTAAGGACGGCAATCAGCCCCAGCATTTT
-,TRBD2,TRBJ2-5,TRBV9,CASSATSGAPQETQYF,TGTGCCAGCAGCGCGACTAGCGGGGCGCCCCAAGAGACCCAGTACTTC
many,-,TRBJ1-1,TRBV12-5,CASGLAPGTEAFF,TGTGCTAGTGGTTTGGCCCCTGGGACTGAAGCTTTCTTT
-,TRBD1,TRBJ2-7,TRBV27,CASSLGTGSTYEQYF,TGTGCCAGCAGCCTCGGGACAGGGTCCACCTACGAGCAGTACTTC
many,-,TRBJ1-2,TRBV20-1,CSARARGHYGYTF,TGCAGTGCACGGGCTCGGGGACACTATGGCTACACCTTC
many,TRBD1,TRBJ2-6,TRBV6-1,CASRPPPGQGAGANVLTF,TGTGCCAGCAGACCACCTCCGGGACAGGGGGCTGGGGCCAACGTCCTGACTTTC
-,-,TRBJ2-5,TRBV20-1,CSARDAGGGETQYF,TGCAGTGCTAGAGATGCAGGTGGCGGGGAGACCCAGTACTTC
-,TRBD1,TRBJ2-5,TRBV6-1,CASSSEEVDRATETQYF,TGTGCCAGCAGCTCGGAGGAGGTGGACAGGGCAACTGAGACCCAGTACTTC
many,TRBD1,TRBJ1-1,TRBV12-3/TRBV12-4,CASTVQGGFTEAFF,TGTGCCAGCACCGTACAGGGGGGATTTACTGAAGCTTTCTTT
many,TRBD2,TRBJ2-5,TRBV28,CASSPRLAGAISQETQYF,TGTGCCAGCAGTCCGAGACTAGCGGGGGCCATTAGTCAAGAGACCCAGTACTTC
-,-,TRBJ1-1,TRBV19,CASRTGSDTEAFF,TGTGCCAGTAGAACGGGGTCGGACACTGAAGCTTTCTTT
-,-,TRBJ2-1,TRBV30,CAWTVSSVGSFF,TGTGCCTGGACGGTGTCTAGCGTCGGGTCGTTCTTC
-,-,TRBJ2-3,TRBV12-3/TRBV12-4,CASSLSAGTDTQYF,TGTGCCAGCAGTTTATCAGCGGGCACAGATACGCAGTATTTT
many,TRBD2,TRBJ2-7,TRBV28,CASTSSGYEQYF,TGTGCCAGCACTTCTAGCGGGTACGAGCAGTACTTC
-,TRBD1,TRBJ1-5,TRBV11-2,CASSYGTADSNQPQHF,TGCGCCAGCAGCTACGGGACAGCTGATAGCAATCAGCCCCAGCATTTT
many,TRBD1,TRBJ2-2,TRBV28,CASSLGVDRVAGELFF,TGTGCCAGCAGTTTAGGTGTGGACAGGGTTGCCGGGGAGCTGTTTTTT
many,TRBD1,TRBJ1-2,TRBV7-3,CASSATGTAYGYTF,TGTGCCAGCAGCGCCACAGGGACAGCCTATGGCTACACCTTC
-,-,TRBJ2-2,TRBV5-6,CASSLGVQGPGELFF,TGTGCCAGCAGCTTGGGTGTCCAGGGTCCCGGGGAGCTGTTTTTT
many,TRBD2,TRBJ2-5,TRBV27,CASSRLGLAGGGETQYF,TGTGCCAGCAGTCGCCTGGGACTAGCGGGAGGCGGGGAGACCCAGTACTTC
many,TRBD1,TRBJ1-2,TRBV28,CASRSVGQGSIGGYTF,TGTGCCAGCAGATCGGTGGGACAGGGTTCTATCGGTGGCTACACCTTC
-,TRBD2,TRBJ2-7,TRBV9,CASSVGLAGTYEQYF,TGTGCCAGCAGCGTCGGACTAGCGGGGACCTACGAGCAGTACTTC
-,-,TRBJ1-1,TRBV10-1,CASSDENTEAFF,TGCGCCAGCAGTGACGAGAACACTGAAGCTTTCTTT
-,-,TRBJ1-5,TRBV7-9,CASSLEDWNQPQHF,TGTGCCAGCAGCTTAGAGGATTGGAATCAGCCCCAGCATTTT
-,-,TRBJ2-5,TRBV18,CASSPPGTSETQYF,TGTGCCAGCTCACCACCCGGGACATCAGAGACCCAGTACTTC
-,-,TRBJ2-1,TRBV2,CASSQRYNEQFF,TGTGCCAGCAGCCAACGTTACAATGAGCAGTTCTTC
many,TRBD1,TRBJ1-2,TRBV28,CASSFALTGDYGYTF,TGTGCCAGCAGTTTCGCCCTGACAGGGGACTATGGCTACACCTTC
-,-,TRBJ1-1,TRBV12-3/TRBV12-4,CASSRQMDTEAFF,TGTGCCAGCAGTCGACAGATGGACACTGAAGCTTTCTTT
many,-,TRBJ1-4,TRBV28,CASSFRGATNEKLFF,TGTGCCAGCAGCTTTCGGGGTGCAACTAATGAAAAACTGTTTTTT
-,TRBD1,TRBJ1-2,TRBV28,CASSLMRSDRVGGYTF,TGTGCCAGCAGTCTTATGCGTTCGGACAGGGTGGGTGGCTACACCTTC
-,-,TRBJ2-5,TRBV6-1,CASAAVETQYF,TGTGCCAGCGCGGCGGTAGAGACCCAGTACTTC
many,TRBD2,TRBJ2-7,TRBV28,CASTSPSGSYEQYF,TGTGCCAGCACCTCTCCTAGCGGGAGCTACGAGCAGTACTTC
-,-,TRBJ1-2,TRBV14,CASSHGYPGVANYGYTF,TGTGCCAGCAGCCATGGGTACCCAGGGGTAGCTAACTATGGCTACACCTTC
-,-,TRBJ1-5,TRBV25-1,CASAGGRSNQPQHF,TGTGCCAGCGCGGGGGGGCGCAGCAATCAGCCCCAGCATTTT
few,-,TRBJ1-5,TRBV7-2,CASSSDPGSYQPQHF,TGTGCCAGCAGCTCGGACCCAGGGAGTTACCAGCCCCAGCATTTT
-,-,TRBJ1-3,TRBV7-3,CASSLDHSSGNTIYF,TGTGCCAGCAGCTTAGATCATTCCTCTGGAAACACCATATATTTT
-,TRBD1,TRBJ1-5,TRBV6-5,CASSYSTQGARQPQHF,TGTGCCAGCAGTTACTCGACACAGGGGGCCAGGCAGCCCCAGCATTTT